A selection of T cell receptor beta chains follows, all from one sample in a study of long-term antiretroviral therapy in people with HIV. Sequencing was performed with immunoSEQ multiplex PCR; in TCRdb, only in-frame clones are kept and a portion is missing. This table has 25,000 to 35,000 clones, approximately 95% appearing once. Here the sequenced sample was unsorted PBMCs, taken 5.3 years after starting antiretroviral therapy. The receptors stem from a man aged 30 to 39 with HIV. The CDR3 runs from the conserved cysteine through the conserved F or W. The D gene is left open where the match is weak. Clone size is shown for a subset of rows, as once, few, many or a class of expanded clone.

>TRBV7-9|.|TRBJ2-4|.
TGTGCCAGCAGCTTAGTCGGAGAAAACATTCAGTACTTC
CASSLVGENIQYF
>TRBV11-2|.|TRBJ2-6|.
TGTGCCAGCAGCTCGAGACAGGCCCGAATCTCTGGGGCCAACGTCCTGACTTTC
CASSSRQARISGANVLTF
>TRBV7-6|.|TRBJ1-4|.
TGTGCCAGCAGCTTAGAGGGGCGGGCTAATGAAAAACTGTTTTTT
CASSLEGRANEKLFF
>TRBV5-1|.|TRBJ1-1|.
TGCGCCAGCAGCCCAAGGACGGACACTGAAGCTTTCTTT
CASSPRTDTEAFF
>TRBV5-4|TRBD1|TRBJ1-4|.
TGTGCCAGCAGCCGGGACAGAGCTAATGAAAAACTGTTTTTT
CASSRDRANEKLFF
>TRBV12-5|.|TRBJ1-6|.
TGTGCTAGTGGTTTTGGACAGCAGGGTTATTCACCCCTCCACTTT
CASGFGQQGYSPLHF
>TRBV19|TRBD2|TRBJ2-7|.
TGTGCCAGTAGTAAGACTAGCGGGAGTGCCTACGAGCAGTACTTC
CASSKTSGSAYEQYF
>TRBV7-2|TRBD1|TRBJ2-6|once
TGTGCCAGCAGCCCAGGGACAGGGAATACTGGGGCCAACGTCCTGACTTTC
CASSPGTGNTGANVLTF
>TRBV19|.|TRBJ1-1|once
TGTGCCAGTAGTATTAACGGGGCTGAAGCTTTCTTT
CASSINGAEAFF
>TRBV12-5|.|TRBJ1-5|once
TGTGCTAGTGGACCCCCAGGGTTAGGATATCAGCCCCAGCATTTT
CASGPPGLGYQPQHF
>TRBV11-2|.|TRBJ2-5|.
TGTGCCAGCAGCAGAACCGGGCTCCGAGAGACCCAGTACTTC
CASSRTGLRETQYF
>TRBV4-2|.|TRBJ2-1|.
TGTGCCAGCAGCCAGGATCGAGGGGGGACGGCAGTGGGAGGTGAGCAGTTCTTC
CASSQDRGGTAVGGEQFF
>TRBV27|.|TRBJ2-1|.
TGTGCCAGCAGTTTAATTGGGAATGAGCAGTTCTTC
CASSLIGNEQFF
>TRBV5-5|.|TRBJ1-4|once
TGTGCCAGCAGCCCGTGGGGACAAGCAACTAATGAAAAACTGTTTTTT
CASSPWGQATNEKLFF
>TRBV6-1|.|TRBJ1-5|.
TGTGCCAGCACACAGCCGTATAGCAATCAGCCCCAGCATTTT
CASTQPYSNQPQHF
>TRBV5-8|TRBD1|TRBJ1-2|.
TGTGCCAGCAGTCTTGGTTACAGGGGGAACTATGGCTACACCTTC
CASSLGYRGNYGYTF
>TRBV10-1|.|TRBJ2-1|.
TGCGCCAGCAGTGAGTGGGGGCAGGGAAGGAATGAGCAGTTCTTC
CASSEWGQGRNEQFF
>TRBV10-3|.|TRBJ2-7|.
TGTGCCATCAGTGAGTCCTTAGCGAACTACGAGCAGTACTTC
CAISESLANYEQYF
>TRBV5-4|TRBD1|TRBJ2-3|once
TGTGCCAGCAGCTCCCGGGACAGGTCCACAGATACGCAGTATTTT
CASSSRDRSTDTQYF
>TRBV29-1|.|TRBJ2-3|.
TGCAGCGTGCTCTACCGACCGGGACTGCACACAGATACGCAGTATTTT
CSVLYRPGLHTDTQYF
>TRBV4-3|.|TRBJ2-7|medium-sized
TGCGCCAGCAGCCAAGGGAGGAATGAGCAGTACTTC
CASSQGRNEQYF
>TRBV28|.|TRBJ1-2|.
TGTGCCAGCAACCTCCGGCAGCCTAACTATGGCTACACCTTC
CASNLRQPNYGYTF
>TRBV4-1|TRBD1|TRBJ1-1|.
TGCGCCAGCAGCCAGAGTCTAGGGACAGGGGACACTGAAGCTTTCTTT
CASSQSLGTGDTEAFF
>TRBV10-3|TRBD2|TRBJ2-1|.
TGTGCCATCAGTGGGGGACTAGCGGGATTTCTTGAGCAGTTCTTC
CAISGGLAGFLEQFF
>TRBV29-1|TRBD1|TRBJ1-1|.
TGCAGCGTTGCGACGGGACAGGGACCAGATGAAGCTTTCTTT
CSVATGQGPDEAFF
>TRBV5-1|TRBD1|TRBJ1-2|.
TGCGCCACCCGATCGGGACAGGGACCCTATGGCTACACCTTC
CATRSGQGPYGYTF
>TRBV7-9|.|TRBJ2-2|.
TGTGCCAGCAGCTTTGTGGGAGGACGCGGATCCGGGGAGCTGTTTTTT
CASSFVGGRGSGELFF
>TRBV7-9|.|TRBJ2-2|.
TGTGCCAGCAGCTTAGTCGCTAGCCTCCCCGGGGAGCTGTTTTTT
CASSLVASLPGELFF
>TRBV2|.|TRBJ2-5|.
TGTGCCAGCAACTCCCGGGGTAACCAAGAGACCCAGTACTTC
CASNSRGNQETQYF
>TRBV6-5|TRBD1|TRBJ1-2|.
TGTGCCAGCAGTATAGGGGGCACCTATGGCTACACCTTC
CASSIGGTYGYTF
>TRBV7-4|TRBD2|TRBJ2-7|.
TGTGCCAGCAGCTTGGGGTCTAGCGGGCGCTGGGGGTACGAGCAGTACTTC
CASSLGSSGRWGYEQYF
>TRBV19|.|TRBJ2-7|once
TGTGCCAGCGCGCCCGGGACACTCTACGAGCAGTACTTC
CASAPGTLYEQYF
>TRBV4-2|.|TRBJ2-2|.
TGTGCCAGCAGCCAAGGAGCCAGCACCGGGGAGCTGTTTTTT
CASSQGASTGELFF